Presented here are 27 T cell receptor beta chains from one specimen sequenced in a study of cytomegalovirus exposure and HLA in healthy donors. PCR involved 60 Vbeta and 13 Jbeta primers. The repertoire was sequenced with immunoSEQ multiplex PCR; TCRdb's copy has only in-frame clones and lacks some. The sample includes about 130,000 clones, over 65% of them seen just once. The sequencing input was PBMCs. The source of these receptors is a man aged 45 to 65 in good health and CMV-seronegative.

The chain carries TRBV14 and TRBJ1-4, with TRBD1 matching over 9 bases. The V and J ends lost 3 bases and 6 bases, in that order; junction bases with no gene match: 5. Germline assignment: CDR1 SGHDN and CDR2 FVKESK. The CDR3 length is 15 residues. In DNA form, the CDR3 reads TGTGCCAGCAGCCAGACGACAGGGGGGTATGAAAAACTGTTTTTT. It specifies CASSQTTGGYEKLFF.

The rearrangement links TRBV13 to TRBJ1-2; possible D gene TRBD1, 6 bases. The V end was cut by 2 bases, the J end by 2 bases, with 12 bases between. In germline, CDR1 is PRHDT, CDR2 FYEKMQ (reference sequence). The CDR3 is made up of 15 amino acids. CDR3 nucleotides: TGTGCCAGCAGCTTACGACAGGCACAGAACTATGGCTACACCTTC. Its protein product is CASSLRQAQNYGYTF.

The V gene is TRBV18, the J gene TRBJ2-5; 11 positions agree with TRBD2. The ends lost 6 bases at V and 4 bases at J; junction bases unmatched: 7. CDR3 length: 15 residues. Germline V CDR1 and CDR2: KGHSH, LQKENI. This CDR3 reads CASSPTSGVSETQYF. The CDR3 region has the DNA TGTGCCAGCTCGCCGACTAGCGGGGTATCAGAGACCCAGTACTTC.

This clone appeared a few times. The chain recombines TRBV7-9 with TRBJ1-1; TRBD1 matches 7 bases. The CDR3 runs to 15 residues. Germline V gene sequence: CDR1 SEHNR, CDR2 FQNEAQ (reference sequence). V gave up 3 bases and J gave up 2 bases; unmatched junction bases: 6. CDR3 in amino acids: CASSFGDSRNTEAFF. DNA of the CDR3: TGTGCCAGCAGCTTTGGGGACAGCCGAAACACTGAAGCTTTCTTT.

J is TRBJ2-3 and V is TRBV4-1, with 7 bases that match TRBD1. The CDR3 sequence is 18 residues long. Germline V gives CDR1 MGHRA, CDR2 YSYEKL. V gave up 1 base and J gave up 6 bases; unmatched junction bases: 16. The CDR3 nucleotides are TGCGCCAGCAGCCAAGTCCGGCCGAGGGGGCGCAAGTGGGATACGCAGTATTTT. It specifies CASSQVRPRGRKWDTQYF.

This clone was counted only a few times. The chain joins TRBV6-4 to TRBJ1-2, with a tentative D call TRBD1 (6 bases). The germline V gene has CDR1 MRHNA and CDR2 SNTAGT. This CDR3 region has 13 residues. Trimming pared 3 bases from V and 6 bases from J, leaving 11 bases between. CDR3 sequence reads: CASSELQGNGYTF. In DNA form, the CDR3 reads TGTGCCAGCAGTGAACTACAGGGTAATGGCTACACCTTC.

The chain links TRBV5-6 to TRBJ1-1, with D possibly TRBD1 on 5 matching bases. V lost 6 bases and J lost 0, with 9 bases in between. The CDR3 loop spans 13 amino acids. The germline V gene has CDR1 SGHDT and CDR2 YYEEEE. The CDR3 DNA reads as TGTGCCAGCATCTCAGGGCTGAACACTGAAGCTTTCTTT. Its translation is CASISGLNTEAFF.

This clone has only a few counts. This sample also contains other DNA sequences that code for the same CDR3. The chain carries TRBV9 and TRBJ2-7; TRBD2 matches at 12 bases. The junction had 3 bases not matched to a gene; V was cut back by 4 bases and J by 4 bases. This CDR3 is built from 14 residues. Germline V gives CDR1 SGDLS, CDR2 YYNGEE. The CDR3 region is CASSPGTSGYEQYF. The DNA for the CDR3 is TGTGCCAGCAGCCCCGGGACTAGCGGGTACGAGCAGTACTTC.

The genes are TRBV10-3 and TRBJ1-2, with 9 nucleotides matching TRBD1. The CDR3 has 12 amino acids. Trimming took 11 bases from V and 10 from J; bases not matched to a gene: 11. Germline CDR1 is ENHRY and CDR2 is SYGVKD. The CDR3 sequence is CASTGTGIDYTF. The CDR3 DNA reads TGTGCCTCCACCGGGACAGGGATCGACTACACCTTC.

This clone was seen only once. CDR3 loop: CASSSIRDTQYF. The CDR3 nucleotides are TGTGCCAGCAGTTCTATTAGAGATACGCAGTATTTT. This chain connects TRBV2 to TRBJ2-3; no clear D gene. Between the trimmed V and J ends, which lost 5 bases and 5 bases, there was a span of 8 bases. This CDR3 is built from 12 residues. CDR1 and CDR2 from the germline V gene are SNHLY and FYNNEI.

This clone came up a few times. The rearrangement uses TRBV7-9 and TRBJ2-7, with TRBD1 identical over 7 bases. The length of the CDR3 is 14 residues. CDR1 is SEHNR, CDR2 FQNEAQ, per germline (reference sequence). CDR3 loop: CSSSPRQGSYEQYV. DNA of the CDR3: TGTTCCAGCAGCCCGCGACAGGGATCTTACGAGCAGTACGTC.

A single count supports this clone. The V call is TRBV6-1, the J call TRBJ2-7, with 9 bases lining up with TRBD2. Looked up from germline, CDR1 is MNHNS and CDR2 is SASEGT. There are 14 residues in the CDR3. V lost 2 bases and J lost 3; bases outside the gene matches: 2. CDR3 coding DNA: TGTGCCAGCAGTGAATTGCGGGGGGGCTACGAGCAGTACGTC. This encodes CASSELRGGYEQYV.

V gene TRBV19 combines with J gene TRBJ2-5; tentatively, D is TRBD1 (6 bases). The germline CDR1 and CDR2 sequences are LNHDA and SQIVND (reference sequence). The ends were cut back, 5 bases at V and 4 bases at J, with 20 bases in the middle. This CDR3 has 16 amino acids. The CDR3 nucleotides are TGTGCCAGTAGTGGACGACAGGACTCCGGTGGAGAGACCCAGTACTTC. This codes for CASSGRQDSGGETQYF.

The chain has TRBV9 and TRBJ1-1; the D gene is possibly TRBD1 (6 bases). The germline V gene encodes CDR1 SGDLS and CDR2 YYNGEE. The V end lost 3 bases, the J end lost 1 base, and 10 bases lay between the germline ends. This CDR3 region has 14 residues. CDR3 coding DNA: TGTGCCAGCAGCGAGGGGGACCAGAACACTGAAGCTTTCTTT. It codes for CASSEGDQNTEAFF.

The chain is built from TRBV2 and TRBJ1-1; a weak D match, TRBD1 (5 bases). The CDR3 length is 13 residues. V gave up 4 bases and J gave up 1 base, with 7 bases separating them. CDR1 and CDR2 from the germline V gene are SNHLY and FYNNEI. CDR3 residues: CASSGQTNTEAFF. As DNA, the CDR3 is TGTGCCAGCAGTGGACAGACGAACACTGAAGCTTTCTTT.

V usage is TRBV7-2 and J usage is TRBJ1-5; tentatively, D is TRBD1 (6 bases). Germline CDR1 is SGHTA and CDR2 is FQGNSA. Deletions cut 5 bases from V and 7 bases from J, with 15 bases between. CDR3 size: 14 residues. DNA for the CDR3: TGTGCCAGCAGCCAGGGACACACTAACCAGCCCCAGCATTTT. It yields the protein CASSQGHTNQPQHF.

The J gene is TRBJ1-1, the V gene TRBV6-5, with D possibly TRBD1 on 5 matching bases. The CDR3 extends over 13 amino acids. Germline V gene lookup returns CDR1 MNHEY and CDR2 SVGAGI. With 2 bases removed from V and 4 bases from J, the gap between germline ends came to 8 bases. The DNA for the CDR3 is TGTGCCAGCAGTTACGGCAGGGCCACTGAAGCTTTCTTT. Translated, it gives CASSYGRATEAFF.

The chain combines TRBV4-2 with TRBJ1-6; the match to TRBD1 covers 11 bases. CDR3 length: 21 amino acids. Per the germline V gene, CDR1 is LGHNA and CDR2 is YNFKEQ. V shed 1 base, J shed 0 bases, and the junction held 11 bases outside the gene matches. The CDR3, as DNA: TGTGCCAGCAGCCAAGCGTTGTTGGGGACAGGGGGATCCTCCTATAATTCACCCCTCCACTTT. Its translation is CASSQALLGTGGSSYNSPLHF.

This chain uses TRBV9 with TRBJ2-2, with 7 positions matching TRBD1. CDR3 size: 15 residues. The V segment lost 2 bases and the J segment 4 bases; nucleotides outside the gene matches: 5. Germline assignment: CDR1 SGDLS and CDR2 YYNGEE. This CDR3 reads CASSVLGGSTGELFF. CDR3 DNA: TGTGCCAGCAGCGTTTTAGGGGGCTCCACCGGGGAGCTGTTTTTT.

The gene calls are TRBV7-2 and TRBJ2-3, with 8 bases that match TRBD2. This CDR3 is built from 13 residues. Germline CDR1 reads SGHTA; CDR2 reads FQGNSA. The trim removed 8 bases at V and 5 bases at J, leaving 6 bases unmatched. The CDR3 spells CASSTGGQDTQYF. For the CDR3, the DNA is TGTGCCAGCTCCACGGGGGGGCAAGATACGCAGTATTTT.

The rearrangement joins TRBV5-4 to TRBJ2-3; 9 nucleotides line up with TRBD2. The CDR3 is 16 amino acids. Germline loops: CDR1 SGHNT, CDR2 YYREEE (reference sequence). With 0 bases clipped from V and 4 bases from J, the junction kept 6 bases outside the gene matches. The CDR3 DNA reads TGTGCCAGCAGCTTGGAAGCGGGGGGCCTCTCAGATACGCAGTATTTT. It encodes CASSLEAGGLSDTQYF.

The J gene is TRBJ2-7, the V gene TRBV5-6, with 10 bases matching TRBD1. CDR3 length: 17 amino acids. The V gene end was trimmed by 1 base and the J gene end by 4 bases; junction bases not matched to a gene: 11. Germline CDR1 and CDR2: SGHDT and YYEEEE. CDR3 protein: CASSLIWDRGSRYEQYV. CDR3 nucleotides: TGTGCCAGCAGCTTGATTTGGGACAGGGGTTCGAGATACGAGCAGTACGTC.

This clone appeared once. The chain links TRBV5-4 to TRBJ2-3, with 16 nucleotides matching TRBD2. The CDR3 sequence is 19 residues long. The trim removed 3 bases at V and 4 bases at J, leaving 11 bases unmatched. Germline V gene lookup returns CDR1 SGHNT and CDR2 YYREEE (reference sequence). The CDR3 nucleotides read TGTGCCAGCAGCTATGCCGGGACTAGCGGGGGGGGTCCCTCAGATACGCAGTATTTT. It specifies CASSYAGTSGGGPSDTQYF.

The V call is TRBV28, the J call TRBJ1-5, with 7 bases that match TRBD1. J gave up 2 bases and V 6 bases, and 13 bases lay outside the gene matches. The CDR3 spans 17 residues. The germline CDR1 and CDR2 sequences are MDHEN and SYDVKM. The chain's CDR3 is CASRALAGGWRNQPQHF. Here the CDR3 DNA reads TGTGCCAGCAGAGCTCTGGCAGGGGGGTGGCGCAATCAGCCCCAGCATTTT.

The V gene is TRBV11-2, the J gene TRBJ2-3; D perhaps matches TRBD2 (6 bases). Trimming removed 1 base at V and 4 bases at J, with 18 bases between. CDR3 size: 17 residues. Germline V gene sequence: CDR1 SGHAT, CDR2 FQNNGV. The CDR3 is CASSLGTQLWRADTQYF. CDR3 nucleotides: TGTGCCAGCAGCTTAGGAACCCAGCTTTGGAGGGCAGATACGCAGTATTTT.

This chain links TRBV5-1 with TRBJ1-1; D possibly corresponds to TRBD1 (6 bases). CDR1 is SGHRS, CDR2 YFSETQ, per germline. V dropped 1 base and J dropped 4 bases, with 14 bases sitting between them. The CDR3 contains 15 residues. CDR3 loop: CASSLLVQGGTEAFF. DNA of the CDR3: TGCGCCAGCAGCTTGTTGGTACAGGGTGGCACTGAAGCTTTCTTT.

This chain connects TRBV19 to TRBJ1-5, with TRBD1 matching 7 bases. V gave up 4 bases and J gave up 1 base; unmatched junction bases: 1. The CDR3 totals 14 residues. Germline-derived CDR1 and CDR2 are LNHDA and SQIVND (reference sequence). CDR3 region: CASSTGQSNQPQHF. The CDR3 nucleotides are TGTGCCAGTAGTACGGGACAGAGCAATCAGCCCCAGCATTTT.